These T cell receptor beta chains were read from a single sample in a study of T cell responses to AZD1222 COVID-19 vaccine. The table came from immunoSEQ multiplex PCR; TCRdb's copy has only in-frame clones and leaves some out. The data contain some 150,000 clones, more than 85% of them singletons. The source material was peripheral blood, sampled 28 days after the second AZD1222 dose. These receptor sequences come from an adult who received the AZD1222 COVID-19 vaccine. The CDR3 runs from the conserved cysteine through the conserved F or W. A D gene is named only where the DNA matches it firmly.

J gene: TRBJ1-2; V gene: TRBV5-1; D gene: .; CDR3 protein: CASSRGVAVLDGYTF; CDR3 DNA: TGCGCCAGCAGTAGAGGGGTTGCCGTTTTGGATGGCTACACCTTC
J gene: TRBJ2-2; V gene: TRBV9; D gene: .; CDR3 protein: CASSVDGGLGTGELFF; CDR3 DNA: TGTGCCAGCAGCGTAGATGGGGGGCTGGGCACCGGGGAGCTGTTTTTT
J gene: TRBJ1-2; V gene: TRBV15; D gene: .; CDR3 protein: CATSREGYGYTF; CDR3 DNA: TGTGCCACCAGCAGAGAGGGGTATGGCTACACCTTC
J gene: TRBJ1-2; V gene: TRBV11-2; D gene: TRBD1; CDR3 protein: CASSLDDLSGGGYTF; CDR3 DNA: TGTGCCAGCAGCTTAGATGACCTATCAGGGGGCGGCTACACCTTC
J gene: TRBJ1-2; V gene: TRBV24-1; D gene: TRBD1; CDR3 protein: CATSDPGQGGAGGYTF; CDR3 DNA: TGTGCCACCAGTGACCCCGGACAGGGTGGGGCCGGAGGCTACACCTTC
J gene: TRBJ2-5; V gene: TRBV30; D gene: .; CDR3 protein: CAWSGGLQETQYF; CDR3 DNA: TGTGCCTGGAGTGGCGGGTTACAAGAGACCCAGTACTTC
J gene: TRBJ2-7; V gene: TRBV5-4; D gene: TRBD2; CDR3 protein: CASSRTSGSSYEQYF; CDR3 DNA: TGTGCCAGCAGCAGGACTAGCGGGAGTTCCTACGAGCAGTACTTC
J gene: TRBJ1-6; V gene: TRBV4-3; D gene: .; CDR3 protein: CASSQEDIDNSPLHF; CDR3 DNA: TGCGCCAGCAGCCAAGAGGACATTGATAATTCACCCCTCCACTTT
J gene: TRBJ2-7; V gene: TRBV28; D gene: .; CDR3 protein: CASTEGRESSYEQYF; CDR3 DNA: TGTGCCAGCACGGAAGGGCGGGAAAGCTCCTACGAGCAGTACTTC
J gene: TRBJ1-6; V gene: TRBV12-3/TRBV12-4; D gene: .; CDR3 protein: CASSLERNSPLHF; CDR3 DNA: TGTGCCAGCAGTTTGGAAAGAAATTCACCCCTCCACTTT
J gene: TRBJ2-6; V gene: TRBV2; D gene: TRBD1; CDR3 protein: CASSAGQGATGANVLTF; CDR3 DNA: TGTGCCAGCAGTGCGGGACAGGGGGCTACTGGGGCCAACGTCCTGACTTTC
J gene: TRBJ1-1; V gene: TRBV7-2; D gene: TRBD1; CDR3 protein: CASSRQGNTEAFF; CDR3 DNA: TGTGCCAGCAGCAGACAGGGAAACACTGAAGCTTTCTTT
J gene: TRBJ2-7; V gene: TRBV5-1; D gene: .; CDR3 protein: CASSQESSYEQYF; CDR3 DNA: TGCGCCAGCTCACAGGAGAGCTCCTACGAGCAGTACTTC
J gene: TRBJ2-2; V gene: TRBV9; D gene: .; CDR3 protein: CASSSTANTGELFF; CDR3 DNA: TGTGCCAGCAGCTCAACAGCGAACACCGGGGAGCTGTTTTTT
J gene: TRBJ2-7; V gene: TRBV5-1; D gene: TRBD1; CDR3 protein: CASRPRTGEYYEQYF; CDR3 DNA: TGCGCCAGCAGACCTAGGACAGGGGAGTATTACGAGCAGTACTTC